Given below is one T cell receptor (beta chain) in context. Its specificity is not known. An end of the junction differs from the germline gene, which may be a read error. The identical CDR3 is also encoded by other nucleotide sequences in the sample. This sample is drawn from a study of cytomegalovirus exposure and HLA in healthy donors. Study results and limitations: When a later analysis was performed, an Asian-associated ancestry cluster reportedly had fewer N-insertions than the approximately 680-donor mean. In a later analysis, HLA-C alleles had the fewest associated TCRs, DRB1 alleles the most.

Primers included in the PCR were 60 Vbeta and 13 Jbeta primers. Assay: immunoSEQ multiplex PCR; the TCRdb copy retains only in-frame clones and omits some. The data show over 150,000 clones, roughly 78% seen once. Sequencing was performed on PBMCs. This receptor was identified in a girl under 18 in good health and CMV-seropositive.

CDR3 sequence reads: CAWTGGQGAPDTQYF. As DNA, the CDR3 is TGCGCCTGGACAGGCGGACAGGGGGCACCAGATACGCAGTATTTT. The chain combines TRBV30 with TRBJ2-3; 11 bases are a match to TRBD1. The CDR3 totals 15 residues. The V gene's germline CDR1 is GTSNPN and CDR2 SVGIG (reference sequence).